The subject of this entry is one TCR beta chain. This record belongs to a study of blood T cell repertoires in COVID-19. CDR3 length: 16 amino acids. CDR1 is MNHEY, CDR2 SMNVEV, per germline (reference sequence). Trimming removed 1 base at V and 1 base at J, with 14 bases between. Profiling relied on immunoSEQ multiplex PCR, and the TCRdb table lists in-frame clones only, not all of them. The table lists around 330,000 clones, 89% of them singletons. This chain joins TRBV27 and TRBJ2-7; D may be TRBD2 (6 bases). This TCR derives from a woman aged 40 to 50 who had recovered from COVID-19. The sequenced material came from PBMCs or T cells enriched from blood (not recorded which). The CDR3 here is CASSLYRREQSYEQYF. CDR3 DNA: TGTGCCAGCAGTTTATATCGTCGGGAGCAATCCTACGAGCAGTACTTC.